A single sample is the source of the 26 T cell receptor beta chains below, sequenced in a study of blood T cells in healthy people across ages. With a J-beta primer mix and a sample-barcoded 5' primer, a second PCR ran about 7 to 11 cycles. TCRdb used MiXCR to reprocess the 5' RACE reads, holding one entry per CDR3 protein. The repertoire consists of 650,000 to 1,000,000 distinct CDR3 sequences, with roughly 40% occurring once and the leading ten covering roughly 13%. The source material was blood. These receptors were taken from a man in his late teens or twenties in good health.

This clonotype was picked up many times. V is TRBV20-1 and J is TRBJ1-1; no reliable D call. Germline CDR1 is DFQATT and CDR2 is SNEGSKA (reference sequence). The CDR3 is made up of 14 amino acids. Between the trimmed V and J ends, which lost 5 bases and 7 bases, there was a span of 20 bases. CDR3 coding DNA: TGCAGTGCTGGGAACACAAATTTCGGCCATGAAGCTTTCTTT. Residues: CSAGNTNFGHEAFF.

This clonotype was seen a handful of times. The chain joins TRBV20-1 to TRBJ2-1, with 9 bases aligning to TRBD1. The CDR3 totals 14 residues. The germline gives CDR1 DFQATT, CDR2 SNEGSKA (reference sequence). The ends lost 6 bases at V and 6 bases at J; junction bases unmatched: 9. CDR3: CSASRQGGINEQFF. CDR3 bases: TGCAGTGCCTCAAGACAGGGGGGTATCAATGAGCAGTTCTTC.

This clonotype was seen more than once but under ten times. The chain links TRBV4-3 to TRBJ2-1; 7 bases agree with TRBD1. The V gene end was trimmed by 5 bases and the J gene end by 3 bases; junction bases not matched to a gene: 10. From germline, CDR1 is LGHNA and CDR2 YSLEER. This CDR3 contains 16 residues. Written as DNA, the CDR3 is TGCGCCAGCAGCTTGGAGACGGGACAGCTCTACAATGAGCAGTTCTTC. Protein product: CASSLETGQLYNEQFF.

The chain employs TRBV4-3 and TRBJ1-2; the D gene is possibly TRBD1 (5 bases). Germline V CDR1 and CDR2: LGHNA, YSLEER. V was clipped by 3 bases and J by 4 bases, with 18 bases between them. This CDR3 is built from 16 residues. The CDR3 DNA follows: TGCGCCAGCAGCCAGGCCGGGGGGGGAGCACCCTATGGCTACACCTTC. Amino acids: CASSQAGGGAPYGYTF.

The J gene is TRBJ2-1, the V gene TRBV29-1; 8 nucleotides line up with TRBD2. The V and J ends lost 2 bases and 1 base, in that order; junction bases with no gene match: 13. CDR3 length equals 18 residues. Per germline, CDR1 SQVTM and CDR2 ANQGSEA. CDR3 sequence (DNA): TGCAGCGTTGAAAAGGCCCCCCCGGGACTAGGATCCTACAATGAGCAGTTCTTC. Protein sequence: CSVEKAPPGLGSYNEQFF.

The chain carries TRBV28 and TRBJ1-5, with D maybe TRBD1 (5 bases). V lost 5 bases, J lost 9 bases, and 20 bases lay in between. The germline V gene encodes CDR1 MDHEN and CDR2 SYDVKM. The CDR3 totals 15 residues. CDR3 DNA: TGTGCCAGCAGTCCCCCATCCGGGGCCCTTGGGCCCCAGCATTTT. Its translation: CASSPPSGALGPQHF.

This clonotype was seen only a few times. The chain recombines TRBV20-1 with TRBJ1-1; D is unresolved. The length of the CDR3 is 8 residues. Germline V gene data show CDR1 as DFQATT and CDR2 as SNEGSKA (reference sequence). The CDR3 spells CSLQGAFF. CDR3 in DNA: TGCAGCCTCCAAGGGGCTTTCTTT.

The chain employs TRBV6-5 and TRBJ2-6; maybe TRBD2 (5 bases). The ends were cut back, 5 bases at V and 1 base at J, with 9 bases in the middle. CDR3 length: 15 residues. Germline lookup yields CDR1 MNHEY and CDR2 SVGAGI. This chain's CDR3 is CASSRTGSGANVLTF. The DNA for the CDR3 is TGTGCCAGCAGTCGGACGGGATCTGGGGCCAACGTCCTGACTTTC.

V gene TRBV5-1 combines with J gene TRBJ2-3; 7 bases fit TRBD2. This CDR3 contains 15 residues. V gave up 0 bases and J gave up 4 bases; unmatched junction bases: 5. Germline V lookup: CDR1 SGHRS, CDR2 YFSETQ. The CDR3 loop is CASSLADAGADTQYF. The CDR3 region has the DNA TGCGCCAGCAGCTTGGCCGACGCGGGGGCAGATACGCAGTATTTT.

The V gene is TRBV4-1, the J gene TRBJ1-2; tentative D call: TRBD1 (5 bases). Trimming removed 9 bases from V and 5 bases from J, with 16 bases in between. The CDR3 totals 13 residues. Germline CDR1 and CDR2: MGHRA and YSYEKL. In nucleotides, the CDR3 is TGCGCCAGTGGGGAGGGAGGGGCGTATGGCTACACCTTC. Translated, it gives CASGEGGAYGYTF.

This clonotype occurred a few times. J is TRBJ2-3 and V is TRBV27, with 9 bases matching TRBD1. Trimming removed 5 bases from V and 3 bases from J; junction bases left unmatched: 9. The CDR3 sequence is 16 residues long. CDR1 and CDR2 (germline): MNHEY, SMNVEV (reference sequence). CDR3 residues: CASSIGTGRGTDTQYF. CDR3 coding DNA: TGTGCCAGCAGTATCGGGACAGGGAGGGGAACAGATACGCAGTATTTT.

With respect to this clonotype: The junction differs from germline at one of its ends, possibly a read error. This chain links TRBV2 with TRBJ1-1; a possible D gene is TRBD1 (6 bases). Germline assignment: CDR1 SNHLY and CDR2 FYNNEI. This CDR3 comprises 12 residues. The CDR3 sequence is CASPRGNTEVFF. The CDR3 coding sequence is TGTGCCAGCCCAAGGGGGAACACTGAAGTTTTCTTT.

The chain joins TRBV5-1 to TRBJ2-5; D unclear. The CDR3 runs to 13 residues. Trimming shortened V by 7 bases and J by 0 bases, and 10 bases separated the two germline ends. Germline V gives CDR1 SGHRS, CDR2 YFSETQ. The CDR3 sequence is CASGWANQETQYF. CDR3 bases: TGCGCCAGCGGGTGGGCTAACCAAGAGACCCAGTACTTC.

V is TRBV3-1 and J is TRBJ1-2, with 9 bases matching TRBD1. V lost 6 bases and J lost 6; bases outside the gene matches: 11. The CDR3 covers 15 residues. Germline values: CDR1 LGHDT, CDR2 YNNKEL (reference sequence). DNA for the CDR3: TGTGCCAGCAGACCCGGACAGGGGAGATCCAATGGCTACACCTTC. This gives the protein CASRPGQGRSNGYTF.

The V gene is TRBV27, the J gene TRBJ2-2, with a weak D call TRBD1 (5 bases). In germline, CDR1 is MNHEY, CDR2 SMNVEV (reference sequence). This CDR3 spans 16 amino acids. Trimming pared 6 bases from V and 2 bases from J, leaving 16 bases between. Here the CDR3 reads CASRRKQGGNTGELFF. The CDR3 DNA reads as TGTGCCAGCAGGAGGAAGCAGGGTGGTAACACCGGGGAGCTGTTTTTT.

This clonotype was counted only a few times. The chain joins TRBV7-2 to TRBJ2-3; possibly TRBD2 for D (5 bases). This CDR3 comprises 16 residues. Trimming cost V 6 bases and J 1 base, with 17 bases left between them. CDR1 and CDR2 from the germline V gene are SGHTA and FQGNSA. CDR3 coding DNA: TGTGCCAGCAGTTCAACCTCAGGTAGCGGCACAGATACGCAGTATTTT. It encodes CASSSTSGSGTDTQYF.

The chain links TRBV5-1 to TRBJ1-1, with D possibly being TRBD1 (6 bases). Trimming removed 0 bases at V and 6 bases at J, with 12 bases between. Germline-derived CDR1 and CDR2 are SGHRS and YFSETQ. This CDR3 has 14 residues. The CDR3 bases are TGCGCCAGCAGCTTGGACAGGGTCCTCCCTGAAGCTTTCTTT. It codes for CASSLDRVLPEAFF.

The J gene is TRBJ2-5, the V gene TRBV7-3, with 8 bases matching TRBD2. Trimming removed 1 base from V and 11 bases from J; junction bases left unmatched: 12. Germline values: CDR1 SGHTA, CDR2 FQGTGA. This CDR3 comprises 15 residues. CDR3 in DNA: TGTGCCAGCAGCTTAAATCCAGCGGGAGATAATGAGCAGTACTTC. This gives the protein CASSLNPAGDNEQYF. Together with reference TRBV7-3 and TRBJ2-5, the CDR3 gives the full variable domain: GAGVSQTPSNKVTEKGKYVELRCDPISGHTALYWYRQSLGQGPEFLIYFQGTGAADDSGLPNDRFFAVRPEGSVSTLKIQRTERGDSAVYLCASSLNPAGDNEQYFGPGTRLLVL.

The chain joins TRBV6-2 or TRBV6-3 to TRBJ2-1; D possibly corresponds to TRBD1 (5 bases). There are 14 residues in the CDR3. V lost 10 bases, J lost 4 bases, and 17 bases lay in between. Germline V gene lookup returns CDR1 MNHEY and CDR2 SVGEGT. The CDR3 loop is CATMDRHRYNEQFF. CDR3 nucleotides: TGTGCCACCATGGACCGACACAGGTACAATGAGCAGTTCTTC.

The rearrangement joins TRBV27 to TRBJ2-2; 12 bases match TRBD2. There are 17 residues in the CDR3. CDR1 and CDR2 from the germline V gene are MNHEY and SMNVEV (reference sequence). The ends lost 4 bases at V and 5 bases at J; junction bases unmatched: 8. The CDR3 DNA is TGTGCCAGCAGTTCCCAGACTAGCGGGAGAGATACCGGGGAGCTGTTTTTT. It is translated as CASSSQTSGRDTGELFF.

This chain uses TRBV20-1 with TRBJ2-1; tentatively, D is TRBD1 (5 bases). The V and J ends lost 5 bases and 1 base respectively, with 18 bases between them. The CDR3 runs 16 residues. Germline V lookup: CDR1 DFQATT, CDR2 SNEGSKA (reference sequence). The DNA of the CDR3 is TGCAGTGCTGGGCCCTGGGGCGCCGCTTCCTACAATGAGCAGTTCTTC. Translating it yields CSAGPWGAASYNEQFF.

This clonotype came up many times. The chain links TRBV12-3 or TRBV12-4 to TRBJ2-7, with TRBD1 as a possible D gene (6 bases). The CDR3 runs 14 residues. V lost 5 bases and J 7 bases, leaving 18 bases between the germline ends. In nucleotides, the CDR3 is TGTGCCAGCAGTCCGGCAGGGGCCTACAATGAGCAGTACTTC. Translation: CASSPAGAYNEQYF.

This clonotype was counted at least ten times. This chain joins TRBV20-1 and TRBJ1-2; tentative D call: TRBD1 (6 bases). This CDR3 has 13 residues. CDR1 DFQATT and CDR2 SNEGSKA come from the germline V gene (reference sequence). Trimming left V 6 bases short and J 2 bases short, with 13 bases between. The CDR3 DNA follows: TGCAGTGCCGTACAGGGTTCGAACTATGGCTACACCTTC. Translated, it gives CSAVQGSNYGYTF.

This clonotype showed up just a few times. The chain carries TRBV6-5 and TRBJ1-2; perhaps TRBD1 as D (6 bases). CDR1 MNHEY and CDR2 SVGAGI come from the germline V gene. The CDR3 sequence is 15 residues long. Trimming shortened V by 6 bases and J by 4 bases, and 18 bases separated the two germline ends. CDR3 protein: CASRTPARGGYGYTF. The CDR3 region has the DNA TGTGCCAGCAGAACCCCTGCGAGGGGGGGCTATGGCTACACCTTC.

Points on this clonotype: A read error may produce the germline difference seen at one junction end. This rearrangement joins TRBV9 to TRBJ2-1, with D unresolved. Germline assignment: CDR1 SGDLS and CDR2 YYNGEE. The CDR3 extends over 15 amino acids. DNA of the CDR3: TGTGCCTGCAGCCCGACCCAGCTCACCTACAATGAGCAGTTCTTC. This sequence encodes CACSPTQLTYNEQFF.

V gene TRBV20-1 combines with J gene TRBJ2-5; 7 nucleotides agree with TRBD1. The germline CDR1 and CDR2 sequences are DFQATT and SNEGSKA (reference sequence). Trimming took 5 bases from V and 11 from J; bases not matched to a gene: 17. The CDR3 sequence is 14 residues long. This CDR3 is CSAPPGQSYNEQYF. The CDR3 bases are TGCAGTGCTCCCCCGGGACAGAGCTACAATGAGCAGTACTTC.